This TCR beta chain was captured in a study of regulatory T cells in long-lasting Graves disease. Study observations and caveats: Persistent disease was associated with favored TRBV28 usage and with favored use of TRBJ1-2 and TRBJ2-5.

V lost 7 bases, J lost 5 bases, and 11 bases lay in between. CDR3 size: 12 residues. The germline V gene encodes CDR1 MDHEN and CDR2 SYDVKM. The TCR beta library used iRepertoire HTBI primers with Arm-PCR amplification of CDR3. TCRdb analysed the multiplex PCR reads with MiXCR anew, one entry per CDR3 protein. This table holds roughly 500,000 distinct CDR3 sequences, about 14% found once. The time point is: newly diagnosed GD, antithyroid drugs for less than 3 months. PBMC-derived RNA was used for the TCR library. This clonotype was seen ten or more times. The target antigen is unknown. The same sample was also studied in work on T cells in Graves' hyperthyroidism and ophthalmopathy.

The sample consisted of peripheral blood mononuclear cells (PBMCs), taken at new diagnosis, from a patient treated with antithyroid drugs. The sequence derives from a man in his thirties or forties with Graves disease. The chain joins TRBV28 to TRBJ1-2; tentatively, D is TRBD1 (5 bases). Here the CDR3 reads CASIHRKYGYTF. CDR3 bases: TGTGCCAGCATTCACAGGAAATATGGCTACACCTTC.